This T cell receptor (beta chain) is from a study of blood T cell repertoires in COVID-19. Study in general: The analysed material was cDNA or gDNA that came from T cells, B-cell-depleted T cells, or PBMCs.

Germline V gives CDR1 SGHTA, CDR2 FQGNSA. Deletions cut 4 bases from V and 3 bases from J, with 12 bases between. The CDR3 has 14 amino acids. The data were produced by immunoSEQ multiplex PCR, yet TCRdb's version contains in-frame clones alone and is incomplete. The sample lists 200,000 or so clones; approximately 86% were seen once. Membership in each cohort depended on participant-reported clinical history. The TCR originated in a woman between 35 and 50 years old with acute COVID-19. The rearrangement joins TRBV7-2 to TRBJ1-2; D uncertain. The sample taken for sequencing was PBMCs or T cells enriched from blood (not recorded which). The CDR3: CASSSKLGYYGYTF. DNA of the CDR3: TGTGCCAGCAGCTCCAAGCTTGGTTACTATGGCTACACCTTC.